A selection of T cell receptor beta chains follows, all from one sample in a study of monozygotic twins with inflammatory bowel disease. With the 5' RACE reads reprocessed, TCRdb shows one record per CDR3 protein and no DNA. The data include around 450,000 distinct CDR3 sequences; the top ten clones carry about 2.4%. The sequenced sample was blood. The receptors shown here come from a human donor with ulcerative colitis or Crohn's disease, or a healthy co-twin of an affected twin (not recorded which). The CDR3 runs from the conserved cysteine through the conserved F or W.

CASSQTEDTQYF	TRBV7-9	TRBJ2-3
CASSLGPDKTQYF	TRBV3-1	TRBJ2-5
CAITGSLGNTIYF	TRBV10-3	TRBJ1-3
CASSHDAGSPTDTQYF	TRBV25-1	TRBJ2-3
CASSVGLTSGYNEQFF	TRBV5-1	TRBJ2-1
CASSLGNPGYGYTF	TRBV7-2	TRBJ1-2
CASSRQSSGANVLTF	TRBV6-2/TRBV6-3	TRBJ2-6
CASSLGQTSDTQYF	TRBV5-1	TRBJ2-3
CASSLGAGTEAFF	TRBV5-6	TRBJ1-1
CASSDQLARAFF	TRBV5-1	TRBJ2-1
CSVGDTGELFF	TRBV29-1	TRBJ2-2
CASRPALSGMPTEAFF	TRBV12-3/TRBV12-4	TRBJ1-1
CASSFSGTGGQYF	TRBV27	TRBJ2-4
CASTLTGSTQYF	TRBV7-2	TRBJ2-3
CASSPGQGTSYSNQPQHF	TRBV3-1	TRBJ1-5
CASSSGTGGNTEAFF	TRBV5-5	TRBJ1-1
CASSRDRAQETQYF	TRBV11-2	TRBJ2-5
CATTTTSGASYEQYF	TRBV6-2/TRBV6-3	TRBJ2-7
CASSPGQGVYEQYF	TRBV18	TRBJ2-7
CASSQDLAGLPFRDSEQYF	TRBV3-1	TRBJ2-7
CAWSVTTDTQYF	TRBV30	TRBJ2-3
CASSLGQNYGYTF	TRBV5-1	TRBJ1-2
CASSQGTARGYTF	TRBV6-5	TRBJ1-2
CASSQDDYSFEKLFF	TRBV3-1	TRBJ1-4
CASRLTDGVYNEQFF	TRBV6-1	TRBJ2-1
CSAGGIRTGELFF	TRBV29-1	TRBJ2-2
CSASLNRGRVYGYTF	TRBV20-1	TRBJ1-2
CASSQGMGAPEAFF	TRBV4-1	TRBJ1-1
CASSLKGKAVDTQYF	TRBV12-3/TRBV12-4	TRBJ2-3
CASALGQGAEAFF	TRBV12-3/TRBV12-4	TRBJ1-1
CASLPTGGGQETQYF	TRBV6-1	TRBJ2-5
CASSLSSDATGELFF	TRBV28	TRBJ2-2
CAWSYLGLHTGELFF	TRBV30	TRBJ2-2